This is a list of T cell receptor beta chains from one sample in a study of blood T cell repertoires in COVID-19. Using immunoSEQ multiplex PCR, the repertoire was profiled, and TCRdb retains in-frame clones only, with some absent. This table holds under 5,000 clones, around 73% found once. Specimen: peripheral blood. These TCRs come from a human donor with active or convalescent COVID-19. The donor label of this sample is uncertain. The CDR3 runs from the conserved cysteine through the conserved F or W. A D gene is named only where the DNA matches it firmly. Rows may omit the clone size; those that give it use once, few, many or a size class.

CDR3aa,CDR3nt,d_gene,v_gene,j_gene,abundance
CASSSGQGRGEQYF,TGTGCCAGTAGTTCTGGCCAGGGGCGAGGGGAGCAGTACTTC,NA,TRBV9,TRBJ2-7,NA
CASSTRLAGDLFF,TGTGCCAGCAGCACAAGACTAGCGGGGGATCTGTTCTTC,TRBD2,TRBV7-2,TRBJ2-1,NA
CASSPSGTGRSEQYF,TGTGCCAGCAGCCCATCCGGGACAGGGCGTAGCGAGCAGTACTTC,TRBD1,TRBV7-9,TRBJ2-7,NA
CASSLYTDTQYF,TGTGCCAGCAGCTTATACACAGATACGCAGTATTTT,NA,TRBV7-6,TRBJ2-3,NA
CATSRESGVYNEQFF,TGTGCCACCAGCAGAGAAAGCGGGGTATACAATGAGCAGTTCTTC,TRBD2,TRBV15,TRBJ2-1,NA
CASSLLGGSYNEQFF,TGTGCCAGCAGTTTATTAGGAGGCTCCTACAATGAGCAGTTCTTC,NA,TRBV27,TRBJ2-1,NA
CATSDPTSGSNEQFF,TGTGCCACCAGTGACCCGACTAGCGGGAGCAATGAGCAGTTCTTC,TRBD2,TRBV24-1,TRBJ2-1,NA
CASSHIAVAGASHYEQYF,TGTGCCAGCAGCCATATCGCGGTAGCGGGAGCGTCACACTACGAGCAGTACTTC,TRBD2,TRBV3-1/TRBV3-2,TRBJ2-7,NA
CASSSTSAQETQYF,TGTGCCAGCAGCTCGACTAGCGCACAAGAGACCCAGTACTTC,TRBD2,TRBV5-6,TRBJ2-5,NA
CASKAGPSSGANVLTF,TGTGCCAGCAAGGCAGGCCCAAGCTCTGGGGCCAACGTCCTGACTTTC,NA,TRBV7-2,TRBJ2-6,NA
CASSPLGETVPEAFF,TGTGCCAGCAGCCCCCTCGGGGAAACCGTCCCTGAAGCTTTCTTT,NA,TRBV9,TRBJ1-1,NA
CASSHPTSGSRNIQYF,TGTGCCAGCAGCCACCCGACTAGCGGGAGTAGGAACATTCAGTACTTC,TRBD2,TRBV3-1/TRBV3-2,TRBJ2-4,once